Included here is one T cell receptor (beta chain) sequence, with context. This record belongs to a study of tumor-infiltrating lymphocytes in primary liver carcinoma. Study context: Staging of the tumors gave T1-T3 N0M0, with widths of about 4.2 to 10 cm. The number of productive TCRbeta reads per sample ranged from roughly 3.65 to 7.13 million and was similar across tissue types.

CDR1 is SGHNT, CDR2 YENEEA, per germline. V lost 3 bases and J lost 3; bases outside the gene matches: 3. This CDR3 comprises 15 residues. Germline DNA was also extracted, with blood RNA taken from unsorted whole blood. Constant-region priming of around 490 ng total RNA yielded TCR beta cDNA. Employing slightly modified ARM-PCR, three nested multiplex PCR rounds were run, and these gave rise to the TCR beta libraries. Forward primers for TRBV1-TRBV30 and a C-beta reverse primer served the first two PCR rounds, at roughly 10 cycles each. TCRdb reprocessed the multiplex PCR reads with MiXCR, giving one entry per CDR3 protein. Of 300,000 to 350,000 distinct CDR3 sequences detected, approximately 58% appear once; the ten largest clones hold approximately 17%.

The receptor was derived from a woman in her twenties or thirties with primary liver carcinoma and hepatitis B virus infection. The chain employs TRBV11-3 and TRBJ2-3, with 10 positions matching TRBD2. Sequencing input: peripheral blood. DNA of the CDR3: TGTGCCAGCAGCTTTAGCGGGAGGCGGACAGATACGCAGTATTTT. It codes for CASSFSGRRTDTQYF.